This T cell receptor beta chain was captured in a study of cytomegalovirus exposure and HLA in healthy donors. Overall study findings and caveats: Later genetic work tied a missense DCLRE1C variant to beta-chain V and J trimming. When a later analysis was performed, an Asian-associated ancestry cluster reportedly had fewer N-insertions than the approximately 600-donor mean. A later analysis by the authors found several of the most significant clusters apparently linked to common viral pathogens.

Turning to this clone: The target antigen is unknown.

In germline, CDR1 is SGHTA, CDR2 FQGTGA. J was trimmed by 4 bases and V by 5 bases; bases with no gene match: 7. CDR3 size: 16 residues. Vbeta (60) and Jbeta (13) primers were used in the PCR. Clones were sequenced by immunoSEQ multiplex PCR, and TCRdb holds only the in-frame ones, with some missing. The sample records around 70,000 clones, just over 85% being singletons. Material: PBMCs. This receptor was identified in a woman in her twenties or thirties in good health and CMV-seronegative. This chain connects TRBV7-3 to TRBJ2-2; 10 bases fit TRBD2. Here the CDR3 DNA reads TGTGCCAGCAGCCTTAGCGGGAGGTTGGGCACCGGGGAGCTGTTTTTT. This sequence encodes CASSLSGRLGTGELFF.